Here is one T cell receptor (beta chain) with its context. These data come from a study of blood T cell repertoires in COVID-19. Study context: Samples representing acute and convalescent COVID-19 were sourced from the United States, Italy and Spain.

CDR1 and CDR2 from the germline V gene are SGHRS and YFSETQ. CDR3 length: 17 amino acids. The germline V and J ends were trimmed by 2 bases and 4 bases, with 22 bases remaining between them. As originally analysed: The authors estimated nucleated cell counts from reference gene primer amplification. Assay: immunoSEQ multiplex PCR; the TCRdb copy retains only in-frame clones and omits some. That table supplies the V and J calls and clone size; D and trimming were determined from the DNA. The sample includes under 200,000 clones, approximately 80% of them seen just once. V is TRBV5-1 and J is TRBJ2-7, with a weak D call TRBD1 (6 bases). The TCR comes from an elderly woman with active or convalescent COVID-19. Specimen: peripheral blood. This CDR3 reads CASSLEFRGQIPYEQYF. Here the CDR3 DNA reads TGCGCCAGCAGCTTAGAGTTCCGAGGACAGATACCTTACGAGCAGTACTTC.